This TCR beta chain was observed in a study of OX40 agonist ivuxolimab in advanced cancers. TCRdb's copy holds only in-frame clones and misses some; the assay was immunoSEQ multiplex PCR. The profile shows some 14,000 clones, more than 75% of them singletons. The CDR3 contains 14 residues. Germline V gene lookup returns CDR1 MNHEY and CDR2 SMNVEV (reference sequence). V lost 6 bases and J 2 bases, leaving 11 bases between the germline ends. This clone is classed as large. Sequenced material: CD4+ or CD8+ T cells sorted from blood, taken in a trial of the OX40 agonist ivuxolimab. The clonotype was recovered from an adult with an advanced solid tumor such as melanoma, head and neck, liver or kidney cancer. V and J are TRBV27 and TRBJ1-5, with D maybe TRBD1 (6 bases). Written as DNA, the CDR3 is TGTGCCAGCAGCCTCAGGGGCGGCAATCAGCCCCAGCATTTT. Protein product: CASSLRGGNQPQHF.